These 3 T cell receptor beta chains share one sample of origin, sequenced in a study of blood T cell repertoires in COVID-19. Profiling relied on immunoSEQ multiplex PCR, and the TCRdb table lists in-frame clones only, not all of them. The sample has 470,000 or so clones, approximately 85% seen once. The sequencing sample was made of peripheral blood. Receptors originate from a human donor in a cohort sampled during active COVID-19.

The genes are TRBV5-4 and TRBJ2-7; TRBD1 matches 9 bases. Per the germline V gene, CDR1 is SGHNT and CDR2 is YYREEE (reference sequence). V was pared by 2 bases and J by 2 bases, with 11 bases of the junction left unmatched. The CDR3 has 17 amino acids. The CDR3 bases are TGTGCCAGCAGCTTTGGGACAGGGAGGCAGGGAACCTACGAGCAGTACTTC. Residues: CASSFGTGRQGTYEQYF.

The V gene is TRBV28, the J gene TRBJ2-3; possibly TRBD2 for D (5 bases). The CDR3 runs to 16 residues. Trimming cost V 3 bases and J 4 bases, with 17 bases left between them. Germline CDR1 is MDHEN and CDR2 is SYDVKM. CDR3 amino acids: CASSFRLPGYADTQYF. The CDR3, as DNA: TGTGCCAGCAGTTTCCGACTCCCGGGGTACGCAGATACGCAGTATTTT.

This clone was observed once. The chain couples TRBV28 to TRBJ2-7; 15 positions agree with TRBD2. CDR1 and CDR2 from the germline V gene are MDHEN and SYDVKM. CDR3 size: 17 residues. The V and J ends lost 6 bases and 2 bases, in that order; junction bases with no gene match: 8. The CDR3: CASRGTSGRSIAYEQYF. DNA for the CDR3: TGTGCCAGCAGAGGGACTAGCGGGAGGTCAATCGCCTACGAGCAGTACTTC.